One and the same sample provided the 26 T cell receptor beta chains below, sequenced in a study of metastatic and nonmetastatic thyroid tumors. Patients had received no treatment of any kind before thyroid surgery. MiXCR was used by TCRdb to re-call the PCR reads. The repertoire holds 75,000 to 95,000 clones, with 10% to 15% as singletons. The material sequenced was blood. The source is a female donor with papillary thyroid cancer or a benign thyroid nodule (not recorded which). Some clones in this sample may be carry-over from other donors' samples.

This clone came up many times. The CDR3 reads CASRWGLDYGYTF. In DNA, the CDR3 is TGTGCCAGCAGGTGGGGGCTGGACTATGGCTACACCTTC. The chain is built from TRBV6-1 and TRBJ1-2; the D gene is possibly TRBD1 (6 bases). CDR1 MNHNS and CDR2 SASEGT come from the germline V gene. The CDR3 runs to 13 residues. V lost 6 bases and J 3 bases, leaving 11 bases between the germline ends.

This clone was seen ten or more times. The chain recombines TRBV7-9 with TRBJ1-2; 7 positions agree with TRBD1. CDR1 SEHNR and CDR2 FQNEAQ come from the germline V gene (reference sequence). CDR3 length: 14 residues. The J segment lost 4 bases and the V segment lost 3 bases, leaving 5 bases of the junction unmatched. CDR3 nucleotides: TGTGCCAGCAGCTTTGGGACAGTCTTCTATGGCTACACCTTC. Encoded protein: CASSFGTVFYGYTF.

A few counts support this clone. This may come from a read error, since a much larger clone is one base off. The V gene is TRBV28, the J gene TRBJ2-1; 11 bases match TRBD2. The germline V gene encodes CDR1 MDHEN and CDR2 SYDVKM. CDR3 size: 14 residues. The CDR3 sequence is CAILRASGRNEQLF. The CDR3 DNA reads TGTGCCATCCTCCGAGCTAGCGGGAGGAATGAGCAGCTCTTC.

This clone was seen many times. This chain joins TRBV29-1 and TRBJ2-7; 11 positions agree with TRBD2. Looked up from germline, CDR1 is SQVTM and CDR2 is ANQGSEA. V was clipped by 4 bases and J by 2 bases; unmatched bases: 1. The CDR3 spans 13 residues. This CDR3 is CSVALAGAYEQYF. The CDR3 region has the DNA TGCAGCGTTGCACTAGCGGGAGCCTACGAGCAGTACTTC.

This clone showed up many times. V is TRBV4-3 and J is TRBJ1-2; 8 positions match TRBD1. Germline CDR1 and CDR2: LGHNA and YSLEER. The CDR3 loop spans 16 amino acids. J lost 3 bases, V lost 0 bases, and 6 bases had no gene match. CDR3 sequence reads: CASSQDGQGNYYGYTF. DNA of the CDR3: TGCGCCAGCAGCCAAGATGGACAGGGTAATTACTATGGCTACACCTTC.

This clone was seen at least ten times. A much larger clone sits a single nucleotide away, making a read error possible. The chain couples TRBV6-4 to TRBJ2-5; TRBD2 matches at 8 bases. CDR3 size: 15 residues. Per germline, CDR1 MRHNA and CDR2 SNTAGT. The CDR3 loop reads CASSEGSGSQEAQYF. In DNA, the CDR3 is TGTGCCAGCAGTGAAGGAAGCGGGAGTCAAGAGGCCCAGTACTTC.

This clone was detected many times. This chain connects TRBV9 to TRBJ2-7; no clear D. The CDR3 runs 15 residues. Trimming took off 0 bases at V and 0 bases at J, with 10 bases between the two ends. Germline V CDR1 and CDR2: SGDLS, YYNGEE. CDR3 protein: CASSVGGSNSYEQYF. CDR3 nucleotide sequence: TGTGCCAGCAGCGTAGGGGGATCGAACTCCTACGAGCAGTACTTC.

This clone was detected many times. The V gene is TRBV6-6, the J gene TRBJ1-2; 7 bases agree with TRBD1. V dropped 3 bases and J dropped 6; count of bases not matched to a gene: 7. In germline, CDR1 is MNHNY, CDR2 SVGAGI (reference sequence). This CDR3 comprises 14 residues. The CDR3 region has the DNA TGTGCCAGCAGTTATACAGGGGACGGGCATGGCTACACCTTC. Protein product: CASSYTGDGHGYTF.

As for this clone: Possible read error: a much larger clone is one base away. CDR3 sequence: CASSPGVGQGLAPKQFF. In DNA, the CDR3 is TGTGCCAGCAGCCCAGGGGTGGGGCAGGGACTAGCCCCGAAGCAGTTCTTC. The J gene is TRBJ2-1, the V gene TRBV11-2, with TRBD2 matching 9 bases. The CDR3 has 17 residues. The germline V gene has CDR1 SGHAT and CDR2 FQNNGV. The J segment lost 11 bases and the V segment lost 5 bases, leaving 19 bases of the junction unmatched.

This clone has more than one count but fewer than ten. This may arise from a read error, as a much more abundant clone is one base away. This chain links TRBV6-1 with TRBJ2-1; D not resolved. The CDR3 runs to 10 residues. Trimming removed 6 bases from V and 5 bases from J, with 2 bases in between. Germline V CDR1 and CDR2: MNHNS, SASEGT. Written as DNA, the CDR3 is TGTGCCAGCAGACACAATGAGCAGTTCTTC. Protein sequence: CASRHNEQFF.

Many counts were recorded for this clone. V usage is TRBV20-1 and J usage is TRBJ2-5; a weak D match, TRBD1 (6 bases). V was shortened by 6 bases and J by 5 bases, with 19 bases between the two germline ends. Germline values: CDR1 DFQATT, CDR2 SNEGSKA (reference sequence). The CDR3 runs 14 residues. In nucleotides, the CDR3 is TGCAGTGCATCCAAGGGGGTTACCCTGGAGACCCAGTACTTC. Its translation is CSASKGVTLETQYF.

The gene calls are TRBV20-1 and TRBJ1-2; D might be TRBD1 (5 bases). Germline-derived CDR1 and CDR2 are DFQATT and SNEGSKA (reference sequence). Trimming took off 5 bases at V and 8 bases at J, with 21 bases between the two ends. CDR3 size: 14 residues. The CDR3 protein is CSADPLRGINGYTF. CDR3 sequence (DNA): TGCAGTGCTGATCCCCTTCGGGGCATCAACGGCTACACCTTC.

At least ten counts were recorded for this clone. The V call is TRBV3-1, the J call TRBJ2-2; 9 bases align to TRBD2. Germline V gene data show CDR1 as LGHDT and CDR2 as YNNKEL (reference sequence). V dropped 3 bases and J dropped 5; count of bases not matched to a gene: 10. This CDR3 spans 17 amino acids. The CDR3 DNA sequence: TGTGCCAGCAGCCAGGGCATAGCGGGAGTGAGTACCGGGGAGCTGTTTTTT. Its protein product is CASSQGIAGVSTGELFF.

V gene TRBV11-1 combines with J gene TRBJ1-6, with D unresolved. The CDR3 length is 14 residues. Germline CDR1 SGHAT, CDR2 FQDESV (reference sequence). The V and J ends lost 1 base and 8 bases respectively, with 9 bases between them. The CDR3 DNA follows: TGTGCCAGCAGCTTAGGTCCTTACGATTCACCCCTCCACTTT. It codes for CASSLGPYDSPLHF.

This clone was found many times. The V gene is TRBV10-3, the J gene TRBJ2-1, with 9 positions matching TRBD1. The V gene end was trimmed by 5 bases and the J gene end by 8 bases; junction bases not matched to a gene: 7. Germline CDR1 ENHRY, CDR2 SYGVKD. The CDR3 is 14 amino acids. The CDR3, as DNA: TGTGCCATCAGTTCGGGGACAGGGACCGATGAGCAGTTCTTC. It codes for CAISSGTGTDEQFF.

The chain joins TRBV5-1 to TRBJ2-5, with a tentative D call TRBD1 (6 bases). This CDR3 region has 14 residues. Germline values: CDR1 SGHRS, CDR2 YFSETQ. Trimming took off 7 bases at V and 0 bases at J, with 13 bases between the two ends. The CDR3: CASRYRAYQETQYF. DNA of the CDR3: TGCGCCAGCCGGTACAGGGCGTACCAAGAGACCCAGTACTTC.

V and J are TRBV28 and TRBJ2-7; tentatively, D is TRBD1 (6 bases). Germline loops: CDR1 MDHEN, CDR2 SYDVKM. The CDR3 contains 13 residues. V was trimmed by 6 bases and J by 9 bases, leaving 18 bases between them. CDR3 loop: CASRPGTSQRQYF. In nucleotides, the CDR3 is TGTGCCAGCAGACCTGGGACATCCCAGAGGCAGTACTTC.

In this sample, this clone turned up many times. This chain joins TRBV28 and TRBJ2-7; 9 bases align to TRBD1. Trimming cost V 4 bases and J 1 base; bases outside gene matches: 5. Looked up from germline, CDR1 is MDHEN and CDR2 is SYDVKM. The length of the CDR3 is 15 residues. The CDR3 protein is CASSSPGTGSYEQYF. The CDR3 DNA is TGTGCCAGCAGTTCACCCGGGACAGGGTCCTACGAGCAGTACTTC.

This clone was seen only a few times. This clone may be a read error of a much larger clone one base away. The chain has TRBV9 and TRBJ2-6; D gene ambiguous. The CDR3 has 14 amino acids. The germline V gene encodes CDR1 SGDLS and CDR2 YYNGEE. Between the trimmed V and J ends, which lost 5 bases and 5 bases, there was a span of 11 bases. The CDR3 nucleotides read TGTGCCAGCAGTGTAACATTGTGGGCCAACGTCCTGACTTTC. It codes for CASSVTLWANVLTF.

Many counts were recorded for this clone. The V and J genes are TRBV20-1 and TRBJ2-7; TRBD1 agrees at 9 bases. Germline assignment: CDR1 DFQATT and CDR2 SNEGSKA (reference sequence). CDR3 size: 13 residues. J lost 3 bases, V lost 6 bases, and 6 bases had no gene match. The CDR3 protein is CSATDRGDYEQYF. DNA for the CDR3: TGCAGTGCCACGGACAGGGGTGACTACGAGCAGTACTTC.

This clone was seen ten or more times. The rearrangement joins TRBV9 to TRBJ2-2; D assignment may be TRBD1 or TRBD2 (6 bases each). CDR3 length equals 16 residues. V was trimmed by 5 bases and J by 2 bases, leaving 16 bases between them. Germline CDR1 is SGDLS and CDR2 is YYNGEE. DNA of the CDR3: TGTGCCAGCAGGGGGCCCGGGGGCGGTAACACCGGGGAGCTGTTTTTT. As protein: CASRGPGGGNTGELFF.

This clone was found many times. The same CDR3 is also encoded by other DNA sequences in this sample. V and J are TRBV5-1 and TRBJ2-2; either TRBD1 or TRBD2 may fit D (5 bases each). The germline V and J ends were trimmed by 0 bases and 5 bases, with 5 bases remaining between them. This CDR3 has 13 residues. Germline CDR1 SGHRS, CDR2 YFSETQ. The CDR3 protein is CASSLGGTGELFF. In DNA, the CDR3 is TGCGCCAGCAGCTTGGGGGGGACCGGGGAGCTGTTTTTT. Supplemented by reference TRBV5-1 and TRBJ2-2, the full variable domain reads KAGVTQTPRYLIKTRGQQVTLSCSPISGHRSVSWYQQTPGQGLQFLFEYFSETQRNKGNFPGRFSGRQFSNSRSEMNVSTLELGDSALYLCASSLGGTGELFFGEGSRLTVL.

The sample holds many counts of this clone. The chain joins TRBV6-2 or TRBV6-3 to TRBJ2-7; 8 nucleotides agree with TRBD1. Losses at the gene ends were 7 bases for V and 4 bases for J; bases not matched to a gene: 15. The CDR3 has 16 residues. Germline V lookup: CDR1 MNHEY, CDR2 SVGEGT. CDR3 nucleotide sequence: TGTGCCAGCAACACTATGTCCAGAACAGGGGGGTACGAGCAGTACTTC. Translated: CASNTMSRTGGYEQYF.

The CDR3 bases are TGTGCCAGCAGCCTCGTTCATGTCACAGATACGCAGTATTTT. Encoded protein: CASSLVHVTDTQYF. The rearrangement uses TRBV11-2 and TRBJ2-3; no definite D call. The CDR3 extends over 14 amino acids. The germline V gene encodes CDR1 SGHAT and CDR2 FQNNGV. Trimming left V 5 bases short and J 2 bases short, with 11 bases between.

This clone was observed at least ten times. This chain links TRBV28 with TRBJ1-1; no clear D gene. Trimming shortened V by 6 bases and J by 0 bases, and 11 bases separated the two germline ends. Germline V gene sequence: CDR1 MDHEN, CDR2 SYDVKM. This CDR3 has 14 amino acids. CDR3 residues: CASSPAGLNTEAFF. In DNA, the CDR3 is TGTGCCAGCAGCCCAGCCGGGCTGAACACTGAAGCTTTCTTT.

This clone has a count of ten or more. The V call is TRBV9, the J call TRBJ2-1; D not certain. CDR1 and CDR2 from the germline V gene are SGDLS and YYNGEE. CDR3 size: 16 residues. V lost 0 bases to trimming and J lost 6 bases, with 16 bases between them. CDR3 region: CASSVDMGGVVNEQFF. CDR3 coding DNA: TGTGCCAGCAGCGTAGACATGGGCGGAGTGGTCAATGAGCAGTTCTTC.